A single sample is the source of the 7 T cell receptor beta chains below, sequenced in a study of shared clonotypes between healthy human individuals. Profiled with immunoSEQ multiplex PCR; TCRdb holds only in-frame clones, not every one. The table records 2 million to 3 million clones, more than 90% of them present only once. What was sequenced was naive CD4+ T cells sorted from blood. Subset: CD45RA+ positively selected. These receptors were collected from a man younger than 35 in good health.

This chain connects TRBV6-5 to TRBJ1-5; unclear D gene. The germline gives CDR1 MNHEY, CDR2 SVGAGI. The V gene lost 5 bases and the J gene lost 0 bases, with 11 bases spanning the gap. The CDR3 consists of 15 residues. The CDR3 is CASSNTAHSNQPQHF. CDR3 DNA: TGTGCCAGCAGTAACACAGCTCATAGCAATCAGCCCCAGCATTTT.

The chain employs TRBV6-1 and TRBJ1-2; D is unclear. CDR1 and CDR2 (germline): MNHNS, SASEGT. With 3 bases removed from V and 5 bases from J, the gap between germline ends came to 13 bases. The CDR3 is 14 residues long. In DNA, the CDR3 is TGTGCCAGCAGTGACCGAGGCTCGGGGTATGGCTACACCTTC. Translated: CASSDRGSGYGYTF.

The rearrangement uses TRBV5-1 and TRBJ2-5, with 9 positions matching TRBD2. The CDR3 length is 15 residues. Per germline, CDR1 SGHRS and CDR2 YFSETQ. V was clipped by 5 bases and J by 4 bases; unmatched bases: 9. DNA for the CDR3: TGCGCCAGCAGTATTAGCGGGGGAGGTGGAGAGACCCAGTACTTC. It codes for CASSISGGGGETQYF.

The rearrangement links TRBV28 to TRBJ2-2, with D perhaps given as TRBD1 or TRBD2 (5 bases each). CDR3 size: 19 residues. The V end was cut by 5 bases, the J end by 3 bases, with 25 bases between. Germline V gene data show CDR1 as MDHEN and CDR2 as SYDVKM. CDR3 residues: CASSPGTVVGLWDTGELFF. The CDR3, as DNA: TGTGCCAGCAGTCCCGGGACCGTAGTGGGTTTGTGGGACACCGGGGAGCTGTTTTTT.

In its sample, this clone was seen once. The chain has TRBV9 and TRBJ1-1, with D perhaps matching TRBD1 (6 bases). V lost 4 bases to trimming and J lost 0 bases, with 22 bases between them. Germline V gene lookup returns CDR1 SGDLS and CDR2 YYNGEE. The CDR3 has 18 amino acids. CDR3 in amino acids: CASSPQGGGSRLNTEAFF. The CDR3 region has the DNA TGTGCCAGCAGCCCACAGGGCGGGGGAAGTCGGTTGAACACTGAAGCTTTCTTT.

Notes on this clone: Other DNA sequences in this specimen translate into the identical CDR3. The chain couples TRBV11-2 to TRBJ1-2, with a tentative D call TRBD1 (5 bases). The CDR3 loop spans 13 amino acids. CDR1 and CDR2 (germline): SGHAT, FQNNGV. V lost 4 bases, J lost 2 bases, and 8 bases lay in between. DNA of the CDR3: TGTGCCAGCAGCTCTCAGGGCAACTATGGCTACACCTTC. As protein: CASSSQGNYGYTF.

The rearrangement uses TRBV4-1 and TRBJ1-2; D uncertain. CDR1 MGHRA and CDR2 YSYEKL come from the germline V gene. The V end was cut by 0 bases, the J end by 7 bases, with 9 bases between. The CDR3 sequence is 13 residues long. CDR3 nucleotides: TGCGCCAGCAGCCAAGATTTTGTCCCTGGCTACACCTTC. It is translated as CASSQDFVPGYTF.